This T cell receptor (beta chain) was captured by sequencing in a study of blood T cell repertoires in COVID-19. The CDR3 extends over 18 amino acids. The germline V gene encodes CDR1 LNHNV and CDR2 YYDKDF (reference sequence). V trimming: 4 bases; J trimming: 0 bases; junction bases outside the gene matches: 11. TCRdb's table, derived via immunoSEQ multiplex PCR, lists solely in-frame clones and lacks some. The sample lists under 350,000 clones, 65% to 90% seen once, with roughly 4% in the top ten. The chain has TRBV15 and TRBJ2-5; 10 bases fit TRBD1. Sequencing was carried out using PBMCs or T cells enriched from blood (not recorded which). The sequence was collected from a woman aged 40 to 49 with acute COVID-19. CDR3 residues: CATSKGGQGTFYQETQYF. For the CDR3, the DNA is TGTGCCACCAGCAAAGGGGGACAGGGGACGTTTTACCAAGAGACCCAGTACTTC.